These 12 T cell receptor beta chains were sequenced from one sample in a study of vaccination effects on CD4 cells after COVID-19. Measured with immunoSEQ multiplex PCR; TCRdb has only the in-frame clones, and not every one. The repertoire has tens of thousands of clones, approximately 72% of them found once; the top ten carry around 30%. These receptors' targets are unknown. Antigen-specific CD4+ T cells were first expanded with viral peptide pools by the ViraFEST assay and only then sequenced. The culture ran for less than 12 days, and then CD4+ T cells were isolated. Sometime from March through December 2020, the person acquired a SARS-CoV-2 infection that PCR confirmed. Source: CD4+ T cells from PBMCs cultured with a peptide pool, taken before COVID-19 vaccination. These receptors all come from a human donor who had a prior SARS-CoV-2 infection.

The chain joins TRBV4-1 to TRBJ2-3; D unclear. Per germline, CDR1 MGHRA and CDR2 YSYEKL. The CDR3 length is 16 residues. The V end lost 1 base, the J end lost 2 bases, and 13 bases lay between the germline ends. CDR3: CASSQVDLVVTDTQYF. CDR3 bases: TGCGCCAGCAGCCAAGTCGACCTGGTTGTCACAGATACGCAGTATTTT.

This clone was seen once. The chain carries TRBV4-2 and TRBJ2-7; the match to TRBD2 covers 7 bases. The CDR3 has 15 residues. V lost 0 bases and J lost 3; bases outside the gene matches: 5. The germline V gene encodes CDR1 LGHNA and CDR2 YNFKEQ. The CDR3 protein is CASSQDRDYFYEQYF. DNA of the CDR3: TGTGCCAGCAGCCAAGATAGGGACTACTTCTACGAGCAGTACTTC.

The chain joins TRBV19 to TRBJ2-3; tentative D call: TRBD2 (6 bases). The V end lost 3 bases, the J end lost 3 bases, and 7 bases lay between the germline ends. CDR1 is LNHDA, CDR2 SQIVND, per germline (reference sequence). The CDR3 is made up of 13 amino acids. CDR3 DNA: TGTGCCAGTAGTATCGGGAGAACAGATACGCAGTATTTT. It encodes CASSIGRTDTQYF.

The chain uses TRBV6-1 and TRBJ2-1, with a tentative D call TRBD2 (5 bases). The CDR3 sequence is 16 residues long. Trimming cost V 0 bases and J 9 bases, with 18 bases left between them. In germline, CDR1 is MNHNS, CDR2 SASEGT. The CDR3 DNA sequence: TGTGCCAGCAGTGAAGCGACCCAGATTCGGGAAAGTGAGCAGTTCTTC. This gives the protein CASSEATQIRESEQFF.

This CDR3 is CASSPVAGSYNEQFF. The CDR3 DNA reads TGTGCCAGCAGTCCGGTAGCGGGCTCCTACAATGAGCAGTTCTTC. The rearrangement joins TRBV25-1 to TRBJ2-1, with TRBD2 identical over 7 bases. J gave up 0 bases and V 5 bases, and 4 bases lay outside the gene matches. Germline V gene lookup returns CDR1 MGHDK and CDR2 SYGVNS. This CDR3 is built from 15 residues.

This clone was observed a handful of times. The chain carries TRBV9 and TRBJ2-7; either TRBD1 or TRBD2 may supply D (5 bases each). The CDR3 is 15 residues long. V shed 4 bases and J shed 0 bases, with 14 bases lying between them. Germline V gene data show CDR1 as SGDLS and CDR2 as YYNGEE. CDR3 sequence: CASSPTGLASYEQYF. The CDR3 bases are TGTGCCAGCAGCCCTACGGGGCTAGCCTCCTACGAGCAGTACTTC.

The rearrangement joins TRBV10-3 to TRBJ2-5; 7 nucleotides align to TRBD2. Trimming at V came to 3 bases and at J to 4 bases, leaving 5 bases not matched to a gene. Germline assignment: CDR1 ENHRY and CDR2 SYGVKD. The CDR3 sequence is 14 residues long. The CDR3 DNA reads as TGTGCCATCAGTGATCCCGCTAGCGGAGAGACCCAGTACTTC. Its translation is CAISDPASGETQYF.

V and J are TRBV18 and TRBJ2-5; TRBD2 matches 7 bases. V shed 2 bases, J shed 2 bases, and the junction held 8 bases outside the gene matches. Germline V gives CDR1 KGHSH, CDR2 LQKENI. The CDR3 loop spans 16 amino acids. CDR3: CASSPSRSSGQETQYF. The CDR3 DNA reads as TGTGCCAGCTCACCATCCAGGAGTAGCGGGCAAGAGACCCAGTACTTC.

This chain connects TRBV24-1 to TRBJ2-2; 12 bases line up with TRBD1. This CDR3 contains 17 residues. Germline assignment: CDR1 KGHDR and CDR2 SFDVKD. V lost 3 bases to trimming and J lost 8 bases; unmatched junction nucleotides: 9. The CDR3 sequence: CATSDTTGTGGFGELFF. The CDR3 DNA sequence: TGTGCCACCAGTGATACTACCGGGACAGGGGGCTTTGGGGAGCTGTTTTTT.

In its sample, this clone was seen a few times. The chain couples TRBV28 to TRBJ1-2; possibly TRBD1 for D (6 bases). Germline values: CDR1 MDHEN, CDR2 SYDVKM. V was cut by 4 bases and J by 5 bases, with 8 bases left in between. The CDR3 runs to 12 residues. The DNA of the CDR3 is TGTGCCAGCAGTTCGGGACAATATGGCTACACCTTC. It is translated as CASSSGQYGYTF.

This clone was detected only a few times. The chain couples TRBV12-3 or TRBV12-4 to TRBJ1-5; D is ambiguous. V lost 3 bases and J lost 4, with 7 bases in between. CDR3 length: 13 amino acids. The CDR3 region is CASSFRNNQPQHF. The CDR3 coding sequence is TGTGCCAGCAGTTTTCGGAATAATCAGCCCCAGCATTTT.

V gene TRBV7-6 combines with J gene TRBJ2-2; D might be TRBD2 (5 bases). The CDR3 has 18 amino acids. V lost 5 bases to trimming and J lost 0 bases, with 19 bases between them. Germline V gene lookup returns CDR1 SGHVS and CDR2 FNYEAQ. The CDR3 sequence: CASSQIWAGQSNTGELFF. The CDR3 nucleotides are TGTGCCAGCAGCCAAATCTGGGCGGGCCAATCGAACACCGGGGAGCTGTTTTTT.